The 5 T cell receptor beta chains below were found in one sample sequenced in a study of memory CD4+ T cells and cytomegalovirus serostatus. Single viable CD3+CD4+CD8-CD45RO+ cells were sorted as the memory CD4+ T cells. The repertoire was sequenced with immunoSEQ multiplex PCR; TCRdb's copy has only in-frame clones and lacks some. This table has fewer than 40,000 clones, roughly four fifths appearing once. Sequenced material: memory CD4+ T cells from blood. The receptors come from an adult in good health and CMV-seronegative.

V is TRBV5-4 and J is TRBJ2-5, with 8 positions matching TRBD2. V dropped 2 bases and J dropped 5; count of bases not matched to a gene: 5. Germline lookup yields CDR1 SGHNT and CDR2 YYREEE (reference sequence). This CDR3 contains 14 residues. CDR3 sequence reads: CASSFGLAGETQYF. As DNA, the CDR3 is TGTGCCAGCAGCTTTGGACTAGCAGGGGAGACCCAGTACTTC.

In its sample, this clone was seen a few times. The genes are TRBV6-6 and TRBJ1-5, with D tentatively TRBD1 (6 bases). Germline V gene data show CDR1 as MNHNY and CDR2 as SVGAGI (reference sequence). Trimming removed 6 bases from V and 5 bases from J, with 17 bases in between. This CDR3 contains 15 residues. The CDR3 loop reads CASRPSGGADQPQHF. CDR3 coding DNA: TGTGCCAGCAGACCGTCGGGGGGGGCGGATCAGCCCCAGCATTTT.

The gene calls are TRBV30 and TRBJ1-5; D call uncertain. V was clipped by 3 bases and J by 7 bases, with 13 bases between them. CDR3 length equals 13 residues. Germline CDR1 GTSNPN, CDR2 SVGIG (reference sequence). The CDR3 sequence: CAWSFSTKQPQHF. The CDR3 DNA follows: TGTGCCTGGAGCTTTTCGACAAAGCAGCCCCAGCATTTT.

The chain uses TRBV27 and TRBJ2-2; 7 nucleotides agree with TRBD1. CDR1 and CDR2 from the germline V gene are MNHEY and SMNVEV (reference sequence). After removal of 7 bases from V and 4 bases from J, the junction contained 9 bases not matched to a gene. The CDR3 extends over 15 amino acids. Written as DNA, the CDR3 is TGTGCCAGCAAGTACCGGGACAGATCCACCGGGGAGCTGTTTTTT. Its translation is CASKYRDRSTGELFF.

In its sample, this clone was seen once. The CDR3 DNA is TGTGCCAGCAGCTTAGGGGCAGGGGGAGACACCATATATTTT. Translation gives CASSLGAGGDTIYF. This chain connects TRBV11-2 to TRBJ1-3, with 7 positions matching TRBD1. The junction had 5 bases not matched to a gene; V was cut back by 1 base and J by 8 bases. The CDR3 extends over 14 amino acids. Per the germline V gene, CDR1 is SGHAT and CDR2 is FQNNGV.